This T cell receptor (beta chain) was retrieved from a study of T cell repertoires in cytomegalovirus infection. About the study: A matching HLA type, together with CMV infection, was signaled by public TCR beta signatures. Study conclusions and caveats: Dominant in the ex vivo response were TCR beta clonotypes restricted by HLA-C and specific for CMV. Summed frequency of public TCR beta families distinguished CMV carriers with the relevant HLA.

In TCRdb, the reads were re-called with MiXCR into one record per CDR3 protein. In the table there are nearly 550,000 distinct CDR3 sequences, approximately 15% of which are singletons. The CDR3 is 16 amino acids. Germline values: CDR1 LGHNA, CDR2 YNFKEQ. The V end lost 0 bases, the J end lost 2 bases, and 12 bases lay between the germline ends. This clonotype was recorded at least ten times. Its target is unknown. V is TRBV4-2 and J is TRBJ2-3, with TRBD2 as a possible D gene (7 bases). This TCR derives from a human donor in good health (CMV status not recorded). Some clones in this sample may be carry-over from other donors' samples. Sequencing was performed on CD8+ T cells from PBMCs. CDR3 nucleotide sequence: TGTGCCAGCAGCCAAGATATGGCGGGGGCCACAGATACGCAGTATTTT. Translated, it gives CASSQDMAGATDTQYF.